This note documents a single T cell receptor (beta chain) sequence. The antigen remains undetermined. The data belong to a study of T cells after yellow fever vaccination. The study, taken as a whole, reports: Clonotypes shared by both compartments, CD4 and CD8, made up a small share. A weaker secondary response peaked on day 5, the primary on day 15.

Germline CDR1 is MNHNS and CDR2 is SASEGT. This CDR3 is 15 amino acids long. V was pared by 7 bases and J by 10 bases, with 20 bases between. A single record per CDR3 protein comes from TCRdb applying MiXCR to the 5' RACE reads. The table lists hundreds of thousands of distinct CDR3 sequences, about a sixth of them singletons, with around a sixth in the top ten. The clonotype comes from a man younger than 35 who received the YFV17D yellow fever vaccine. This chain joins TRBV6-1 and TRBJ1-6; D call uncertain. Specimen: PBMCs, collected roughly 5 days after the first yellow fever vaccination. The CDR3 reads CASTQSEAYRSPLHF. CDR3 coding DNA: TGTGCCAGCACCCAATCCGAGGCCTACCGGTCACCCCTCCACTTT.